This T cell receptor beta chain was found in a study of T cell responses to AZD1222 COVID-19 vaccine. Study-wide context: Recipients boosted at about 4 weeks or about 12 weeks are pooled. Study-level results: Spike-specific TCR breadth and depth were elevated following two AZD1222 doses. Per reports, nearly half of all spike-specific TCRs target regions that are unmutated in variants. Donors were chiefly white British, with a greater number of females, and clonal diversity was perhaps underestimated.

Only in-frame clones appear in the TCRdb table, and some are missing; sequencing was by immunoSEQ multiplex PCR. The repertoire holds some 130,000 clones, with approximately 84% as singletons. This clone was seen only once. The antigen remains undetermined. The V gene's germline CDR1 is SGHDT and CDR2 YYEEEE. The V gene end was trimmed by 4 bases and the J gene end by 4 bases; junction bases not matched to a gene: 17. CDR3 size: 18 residues. This clonotype originated in an adult in good health. The V gene is TRBV5-6, the J gene TRBJ2-1; 7 bases align to TRBD2. Sequences were derived from peripheral blood, sampled on day 0 of AZD1222 vaccination. CDR3: CASSALLGGTKGYNEQFF. CDR3 coding DNA: TGTGCCAGCAGCGCTCTATTGGGGGGGACGAAGGGTTACAATGAGCAGTTCTTC.